The T cell receptor (beta chain) described here comes from a study of beta chain features in type 1 diabetes. Study-wide results and limits: TCRB CDR3s were moderately but significantly shorter in Type 1 diabetes patients in all four CD4+ subsets.

CDR3 length equals 15 residues. V was clipped by 6 bases and J by 0 bases, with 13 bases between them. Germline CDR1 reads SGDLS; CDR2 reads YYNGEE. Since all of the isolated RNA was reverse transcribed, expressed TCRB transcripts were what got sequenced. Using immunoSEQ multiplex PCR, the repertoire was profiled, and TCRdb retains in-frame clones only, with some absent. The repertoire includes about 210,000 clones, approximately 11% of them detected once, and 1% to 1.5% sits in the top ten. This clone was seen a few times. No antigen is known for it. The chain links TRBV9 to TRBJ1-3; D gene ambiguous. This receptor was taken from a man between 18 and 35 years old in good health. Sequenced material: central memory CD4+ T cells from blood. The chain's CDR3 is CASTAGVSSGNTIYF. Written as DNA, the CDR3 is TGTGCCAGCACCGCGGGAGTAAGCTCTGGAAACACCATATATTTT.